The rows below give T cell receptor beta chains drawn from one sample of a study of monozygotic twins with inflammatory bowel disease. TCRdb derives one entry per CDR3 protein from the 5' RACE reads, leaving out DNA. Reported are under 350,000 distinct CDR3 sequences; the ten largest clones contain 5.5% to 6.5%. The sequencing input was blood. The receptors were sampled from a human donor with ulcerative colitis or Crohn's disease, or a healthy co-twin of an affected twin (not recorded which). Each CDR3 is given with its conserved first and last residue. Fields, in order: J gene, V gene, CDR3 protein.

J: TRBJ2-3
V: TRBV5-6
CDR3: CASSLATGGYTDTQYF

J: TRBJ1-5
V: TRBV15
CDR3: CATGEGAPGQPQHF

J: TRBJ2-7
V: TRBV3-1
CDR3: CASSLQMPSGGIYEQYF

J: TRBJ2-5
V: TRBV7-7
CDR3: CASSLGEGIKTQYF

J: TRBJ1-2
V: TRBV30
CDR3: CAWSSSMRPPTF

J: TRBJ2-1
V: TRBV12-3/TRBV12-4
CDR3: CASSTDASNEQFF

J: TRBJ2-5
V: TRBV18
CDR3: CASSPQDYSETQYF

J: TRBJ2-7
V: TRBV10-3
CDR3: CAISASQTVYEQYF

J: TRBJ2-7
V: TRBV7-9
CDR3: CASRATSGGYEQYF

J: TRBJ2-7
V: TRBV7-2
CDR3: CASSSPGLAGGSYEQYF

J: TRBJ2-7
V: TRBV7-2
CDR3: CASSYGLAGGVKF

J: TRBJ2-3
V: TRBV6-2/TRBV6-3
CDR3: CASSFKIGQYF

J: TRBJ2-4
V: TRBV14
CDR3: CASSQERAKNIQYF

J: TRBJ2-3
V: TRBV6-1
CDR3: CASSRQVSTDTQYF

J: TRBJ2-3
V: TRBV7-3
CDR3: CASSSGASTDTQYF

J: TRBJ1-1
V: TRBV7-9
CDR3: CASSSQGAVTEAFF

J: TRBJ1-5
V: TRBV15
CDR3: CATRDGSSQPQHF

J: TRBJ2-1
V: TRBV5-4
CDR3: CASSFTPEAYNEQFF

J: TRBJ2-2
V: TRBV20-1
CDR3: CSARGLTSTGELFF

J: TRBJ2-5
V: TRBV20-1
CDR3: CSARDLRGEETQYF